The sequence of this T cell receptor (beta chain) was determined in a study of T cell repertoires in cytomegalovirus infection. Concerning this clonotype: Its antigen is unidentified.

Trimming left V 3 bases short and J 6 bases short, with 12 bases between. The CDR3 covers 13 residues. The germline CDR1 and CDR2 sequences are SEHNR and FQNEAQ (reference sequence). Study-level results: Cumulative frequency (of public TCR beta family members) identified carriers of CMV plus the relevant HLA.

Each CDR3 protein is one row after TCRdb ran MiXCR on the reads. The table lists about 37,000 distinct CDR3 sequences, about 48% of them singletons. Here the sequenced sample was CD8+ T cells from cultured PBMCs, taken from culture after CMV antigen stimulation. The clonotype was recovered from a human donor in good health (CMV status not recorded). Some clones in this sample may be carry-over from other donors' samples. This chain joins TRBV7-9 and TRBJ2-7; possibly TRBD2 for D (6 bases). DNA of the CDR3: TGTGCCAGCAGCTTGGGGGGACTTGTCGAGCAGTACTTC. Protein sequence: CASSLGGLVEQYF.